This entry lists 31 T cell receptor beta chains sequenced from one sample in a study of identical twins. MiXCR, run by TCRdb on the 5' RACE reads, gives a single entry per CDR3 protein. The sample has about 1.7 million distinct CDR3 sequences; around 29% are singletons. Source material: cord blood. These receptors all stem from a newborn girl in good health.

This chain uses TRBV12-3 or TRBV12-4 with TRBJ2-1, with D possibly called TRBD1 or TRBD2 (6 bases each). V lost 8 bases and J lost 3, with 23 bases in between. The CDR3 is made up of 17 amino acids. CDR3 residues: CASPPPRGVGVYNEQFF. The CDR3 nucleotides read TGTGCCAGCCCCCCCCCTAGGGGGGTGGGGGTCTACAATGAGCAGTTCTTC.

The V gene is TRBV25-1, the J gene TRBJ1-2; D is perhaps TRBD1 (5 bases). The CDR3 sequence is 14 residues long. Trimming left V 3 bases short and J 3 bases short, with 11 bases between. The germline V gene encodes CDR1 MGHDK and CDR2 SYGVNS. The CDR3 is CASSDRDSHYGYTF. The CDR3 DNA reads TGTGCCAGCAGTGACCGGGACTCTCACTATGGCTACACCTTC.

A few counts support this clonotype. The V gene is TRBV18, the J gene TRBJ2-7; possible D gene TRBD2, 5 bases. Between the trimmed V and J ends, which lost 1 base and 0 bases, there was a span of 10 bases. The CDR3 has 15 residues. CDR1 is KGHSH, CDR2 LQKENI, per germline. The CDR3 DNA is TGTGCCAGCTCACCACTCGGGGTTACCTCCTACGAGCAGTACTTC. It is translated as CASSPLGVTSYEQYF.

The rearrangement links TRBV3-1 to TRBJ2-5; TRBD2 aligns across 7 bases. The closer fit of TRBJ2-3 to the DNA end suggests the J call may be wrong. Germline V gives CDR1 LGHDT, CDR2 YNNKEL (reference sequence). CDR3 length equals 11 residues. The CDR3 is CASSLREAQYF. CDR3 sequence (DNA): TGTGCCAGCAGCCTCCGGGAGGCGCAGTATTTT.

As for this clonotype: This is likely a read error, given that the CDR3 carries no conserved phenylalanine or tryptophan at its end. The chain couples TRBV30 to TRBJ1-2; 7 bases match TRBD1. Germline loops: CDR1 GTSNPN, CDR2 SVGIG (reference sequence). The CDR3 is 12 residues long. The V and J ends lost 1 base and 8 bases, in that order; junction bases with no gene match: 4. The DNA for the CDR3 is TGTGCCTGGAGTGCGACAGGGTCCGGCTACACCCTC. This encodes CAWSATGSGYTL.

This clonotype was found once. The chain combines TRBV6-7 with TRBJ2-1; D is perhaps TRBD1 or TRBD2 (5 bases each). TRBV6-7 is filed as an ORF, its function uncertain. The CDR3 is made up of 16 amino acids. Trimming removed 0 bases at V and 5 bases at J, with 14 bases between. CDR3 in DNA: TGTGCCAGCAGTTACTCGATGGGACCCCGAGACAATGAGCAGTTCTTC. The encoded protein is CASSYSMGPRDNEQFF.

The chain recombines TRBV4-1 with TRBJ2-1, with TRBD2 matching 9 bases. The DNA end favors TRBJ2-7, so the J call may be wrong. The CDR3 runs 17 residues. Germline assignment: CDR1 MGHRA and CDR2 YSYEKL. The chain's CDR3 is CASSQEGLAGAYNEQYF. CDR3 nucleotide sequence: TGCGCCAGCAGCCAAGAGGGGTTAGCGGGAGCGTACAATGAGCAGTACTTC.

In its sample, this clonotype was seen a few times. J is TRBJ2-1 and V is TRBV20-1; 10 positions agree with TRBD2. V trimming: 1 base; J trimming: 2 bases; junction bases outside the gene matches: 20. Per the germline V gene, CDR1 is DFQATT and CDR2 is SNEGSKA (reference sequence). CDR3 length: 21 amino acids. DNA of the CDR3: TGCAGTGCTAGAGTGAAGTTTAAGTCTAGCGGGGGCGTCCCCGCCTACAATGAGCAGTTCTTC. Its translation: CSARVKFKSSGGVPAYNEQFF.

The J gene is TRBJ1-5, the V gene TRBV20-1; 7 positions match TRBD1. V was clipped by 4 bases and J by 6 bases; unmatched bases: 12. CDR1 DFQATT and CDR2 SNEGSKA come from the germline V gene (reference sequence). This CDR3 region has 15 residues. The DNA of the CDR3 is TGCAGTGCTATTGACCGCAGGGGGGGGCCTCAGCCCCAGCATTTT. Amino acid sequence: CSAIDRRGGPQPQHF.

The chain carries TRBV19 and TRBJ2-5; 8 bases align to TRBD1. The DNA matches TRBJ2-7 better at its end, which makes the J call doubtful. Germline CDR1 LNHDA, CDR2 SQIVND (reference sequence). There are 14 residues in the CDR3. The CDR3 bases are TGTGCCAGTAGACACAGGACAGGGACGTACGAGCAGTACTTC. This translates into CASRHRTGTYEQYF.

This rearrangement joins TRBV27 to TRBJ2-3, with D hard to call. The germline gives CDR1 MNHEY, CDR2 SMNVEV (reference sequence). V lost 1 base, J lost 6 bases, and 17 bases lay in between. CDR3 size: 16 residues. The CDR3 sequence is CASSLYYHSGRDTQYF. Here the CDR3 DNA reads TGTGCCAGCAGTTTATACTACCACAGTGGACGGGATACGCAGTATTTT.

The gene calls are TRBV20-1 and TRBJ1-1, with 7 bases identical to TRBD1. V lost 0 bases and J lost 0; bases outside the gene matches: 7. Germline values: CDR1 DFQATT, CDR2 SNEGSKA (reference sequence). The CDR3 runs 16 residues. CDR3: CSARDQGGGVNTEAFF. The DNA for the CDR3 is TGCAGTGCTAGAGATCAGGGGGGGGGAGTGAACACTGAAGCTTTCTTT.

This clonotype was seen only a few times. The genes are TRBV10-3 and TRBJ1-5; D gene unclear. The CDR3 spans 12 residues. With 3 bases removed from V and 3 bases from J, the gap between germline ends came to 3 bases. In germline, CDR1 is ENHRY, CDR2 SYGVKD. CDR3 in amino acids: CAISDYNQPQHF. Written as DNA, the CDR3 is TGTGCCATCAGTGACTACAATCAGCCCCAGCATTTT.

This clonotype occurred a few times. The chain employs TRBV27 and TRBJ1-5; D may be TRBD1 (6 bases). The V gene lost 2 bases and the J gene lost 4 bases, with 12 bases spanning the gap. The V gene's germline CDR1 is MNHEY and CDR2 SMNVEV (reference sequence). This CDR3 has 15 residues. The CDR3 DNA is TGTGCCAGCAGTTTACTTGGACAGTCGAATCAGCCCCAGCATTTT. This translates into CASSLLGQSNQPQHF.

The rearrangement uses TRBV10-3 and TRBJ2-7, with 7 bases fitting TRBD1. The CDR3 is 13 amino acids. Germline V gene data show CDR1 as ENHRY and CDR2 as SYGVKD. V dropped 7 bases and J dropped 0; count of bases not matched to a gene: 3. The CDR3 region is CAINRDSSYEQYF. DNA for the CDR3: TGTGCCATCAATAGGGACAGCTCCTACGAGCAGTACTTC.

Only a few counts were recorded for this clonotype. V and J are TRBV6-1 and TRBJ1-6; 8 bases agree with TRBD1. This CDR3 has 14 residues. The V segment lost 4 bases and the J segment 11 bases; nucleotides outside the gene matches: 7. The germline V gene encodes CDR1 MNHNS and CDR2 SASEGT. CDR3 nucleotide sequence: TGTGCCAGCAGTGTGGACAGGGCGGGGACACCCCTCCACTTT. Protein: CASSVDRAGTPLHF.

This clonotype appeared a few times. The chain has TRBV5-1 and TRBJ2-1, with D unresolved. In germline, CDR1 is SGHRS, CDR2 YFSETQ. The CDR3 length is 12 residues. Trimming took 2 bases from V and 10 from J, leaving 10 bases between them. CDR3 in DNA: TGCGCCAGCAGCTTTGGGGTCTCGGAGCAGTTCTTC. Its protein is CASSFGVSEQFF.

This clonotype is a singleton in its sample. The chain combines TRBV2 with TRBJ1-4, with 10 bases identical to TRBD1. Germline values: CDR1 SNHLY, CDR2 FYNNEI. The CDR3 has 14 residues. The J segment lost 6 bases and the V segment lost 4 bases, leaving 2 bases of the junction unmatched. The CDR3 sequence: CASSGDRGDEKLFF. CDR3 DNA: TGTGCCAGCAGTGGGGACAGGGGTGATGAAAAACTGTTTTTT.

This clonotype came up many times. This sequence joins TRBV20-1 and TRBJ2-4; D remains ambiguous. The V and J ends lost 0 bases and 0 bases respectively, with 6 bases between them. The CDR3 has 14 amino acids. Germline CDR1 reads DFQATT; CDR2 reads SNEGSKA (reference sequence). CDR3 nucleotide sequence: TGCAGTGCTAGAGAAAGGCTAGCCAAAAACATTCAGTACTTC. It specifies CSARERLAKNIQYF.

In DNA form, the CDR3 reads TGTGCCACCAGTGCCGGAACCGGCTCTGGAAACACCATATATTTT. The encoded protein is CATSAGTGSGNTIYF. The chain links TRBV24-1 to TRBJ1-3; no definite D call. The ends were cut back, 5 bases at V and 0 bases at J, with 10 bases in the middle. Germline assignment: CDR1 KGHDR and CDR2 SFDVKD. This CDR3 region has 15 residues.

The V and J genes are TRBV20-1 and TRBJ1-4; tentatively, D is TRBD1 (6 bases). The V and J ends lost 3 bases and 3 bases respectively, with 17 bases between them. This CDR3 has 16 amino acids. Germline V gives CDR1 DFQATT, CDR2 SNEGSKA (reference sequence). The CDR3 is CSARIGGRRSNEKLFF. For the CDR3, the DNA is TGCAGTGCTAGGATAGGGGGACGGCGATCTAATGAAAAACTGTTTTTT.

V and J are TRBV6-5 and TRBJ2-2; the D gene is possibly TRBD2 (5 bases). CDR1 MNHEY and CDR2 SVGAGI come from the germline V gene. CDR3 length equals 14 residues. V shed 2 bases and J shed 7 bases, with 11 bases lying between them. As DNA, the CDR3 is TGTGCCAGCAGTTACCCTTCTAGCAACGGGGAGCTGTTTTTT. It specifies CASSYPSSNGELFF.

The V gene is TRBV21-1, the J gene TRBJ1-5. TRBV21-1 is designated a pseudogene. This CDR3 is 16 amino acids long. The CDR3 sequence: CASSTILGGGDQPQHF. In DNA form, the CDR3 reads TGTGCCAGCAGCACAATCCTGGGGGGAGGGGATCAGCCCCAGCATTTT.

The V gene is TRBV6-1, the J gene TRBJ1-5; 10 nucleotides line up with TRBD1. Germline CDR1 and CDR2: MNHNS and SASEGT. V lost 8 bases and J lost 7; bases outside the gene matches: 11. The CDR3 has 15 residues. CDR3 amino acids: CASRPRQGANQPQHF. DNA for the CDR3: TGTGCCAGCCGTCCCCGACAGGGGGCAAACCAGCCCCAGCATTTT.

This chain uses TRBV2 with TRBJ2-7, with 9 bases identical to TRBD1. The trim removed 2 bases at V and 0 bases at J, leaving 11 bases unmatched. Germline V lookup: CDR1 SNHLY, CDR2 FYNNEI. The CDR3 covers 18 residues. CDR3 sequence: CASSERGQGWIFSYEQYF. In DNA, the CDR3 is TGTGCCAGCAGTGAAAGGGGACAGGGATGGATCTTCTCCTACGAGCAGTACTTC.

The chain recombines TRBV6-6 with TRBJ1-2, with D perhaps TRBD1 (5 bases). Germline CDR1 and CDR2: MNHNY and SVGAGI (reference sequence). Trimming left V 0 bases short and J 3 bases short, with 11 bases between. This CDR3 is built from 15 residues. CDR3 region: CASSYSIRGDYGYTF. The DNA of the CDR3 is TGTGCCAGCAGTTACTCTATTCGGGGGGACTATGGCTACACCTTC.

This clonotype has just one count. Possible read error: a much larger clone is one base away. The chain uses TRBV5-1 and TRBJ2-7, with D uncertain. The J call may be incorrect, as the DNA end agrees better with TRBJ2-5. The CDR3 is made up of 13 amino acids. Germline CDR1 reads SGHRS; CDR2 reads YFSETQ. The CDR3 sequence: CASSLGAWGTQYF. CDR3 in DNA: TGCGCCAGCAGCTTGGGAGCTTGGGGGACCCAGTACTTC.

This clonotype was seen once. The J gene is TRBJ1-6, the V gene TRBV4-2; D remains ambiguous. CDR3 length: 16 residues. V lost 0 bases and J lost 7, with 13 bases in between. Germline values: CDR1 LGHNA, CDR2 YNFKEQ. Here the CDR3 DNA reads TGTGCCAGCAGCCAAGAGATGGGAGACAAAAATTCACCCCTCCACTTT. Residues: CASSQEMGDKNSPLHF.

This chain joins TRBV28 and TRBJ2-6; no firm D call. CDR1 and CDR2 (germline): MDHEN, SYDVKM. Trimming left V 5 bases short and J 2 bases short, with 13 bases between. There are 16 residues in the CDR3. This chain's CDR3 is CASSPPGGTGANVLTF. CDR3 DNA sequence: TGTGCCAGCAGTCCCCCAGGTGGCACTGGGGCCAACGTCCTGACTTTC.

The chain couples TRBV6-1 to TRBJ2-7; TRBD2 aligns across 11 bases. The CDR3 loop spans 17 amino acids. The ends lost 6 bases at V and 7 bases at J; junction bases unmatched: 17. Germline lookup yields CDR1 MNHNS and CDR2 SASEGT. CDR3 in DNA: TGTGCCAGCAGACCCCGTCCTAGCGGGAGGTATTACAATGAGCAGTACTTC. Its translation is CASRPRPSGRYYNEQYF.

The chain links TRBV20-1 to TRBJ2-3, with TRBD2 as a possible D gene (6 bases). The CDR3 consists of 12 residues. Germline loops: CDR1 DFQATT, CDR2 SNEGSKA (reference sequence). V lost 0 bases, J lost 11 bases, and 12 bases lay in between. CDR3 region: CSAREDYPRQYF. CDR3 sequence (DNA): TGCAGTGCTAGAGAGGACTACCCCAGGCAGTATTTT.